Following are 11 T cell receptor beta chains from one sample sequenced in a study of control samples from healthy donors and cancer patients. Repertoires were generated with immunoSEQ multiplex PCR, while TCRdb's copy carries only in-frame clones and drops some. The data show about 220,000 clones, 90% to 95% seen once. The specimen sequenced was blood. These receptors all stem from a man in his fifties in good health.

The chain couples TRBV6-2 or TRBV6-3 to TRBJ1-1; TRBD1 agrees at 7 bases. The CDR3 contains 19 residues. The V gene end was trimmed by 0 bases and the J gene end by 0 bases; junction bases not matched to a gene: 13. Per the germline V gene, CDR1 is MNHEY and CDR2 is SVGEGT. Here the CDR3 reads CASSYSMGQLRVLNTEAFF. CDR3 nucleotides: TGTGCCAGCAGTTACTCGATGGGACAGCTACGGGTTTTGAACACTGAAGCTTTCTTT.

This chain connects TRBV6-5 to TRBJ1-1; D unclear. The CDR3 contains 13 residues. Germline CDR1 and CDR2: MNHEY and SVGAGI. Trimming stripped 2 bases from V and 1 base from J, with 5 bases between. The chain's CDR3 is CASSYGGNTEAFF. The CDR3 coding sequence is TGTGCCAGCAGTTACGGTGGGAACACTGAAGCTTTCTTT.

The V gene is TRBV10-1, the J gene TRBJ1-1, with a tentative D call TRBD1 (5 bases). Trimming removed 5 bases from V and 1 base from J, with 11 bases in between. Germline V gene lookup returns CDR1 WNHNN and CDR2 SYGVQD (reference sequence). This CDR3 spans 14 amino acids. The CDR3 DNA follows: TGCGCCAGCAGTAGGGGACTGGGGAACACTGAAGCTTTCTTT. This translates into CASSRGLGNTEAFF.

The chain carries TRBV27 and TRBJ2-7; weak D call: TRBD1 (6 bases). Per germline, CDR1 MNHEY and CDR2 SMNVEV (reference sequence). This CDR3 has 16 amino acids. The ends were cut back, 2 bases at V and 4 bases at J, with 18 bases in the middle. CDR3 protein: CASSLGPLGAGYEQYF. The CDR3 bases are TGTGCCAGCAGTTTAGGCCCGTTGGGGGCAGGGTACGAGCAGTACTTC.

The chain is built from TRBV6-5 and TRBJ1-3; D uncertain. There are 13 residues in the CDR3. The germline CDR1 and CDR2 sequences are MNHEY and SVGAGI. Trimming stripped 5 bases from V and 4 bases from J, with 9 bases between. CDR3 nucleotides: TGTGCCAGCAGTACCCCCGCGGGAAACACCATATATTTT. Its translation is CASSTPAGNTIYF.

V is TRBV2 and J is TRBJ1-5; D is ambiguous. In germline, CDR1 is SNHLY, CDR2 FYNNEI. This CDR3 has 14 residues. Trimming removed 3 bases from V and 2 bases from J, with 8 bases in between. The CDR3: CASSEFYGNQPQHF. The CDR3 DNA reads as TGTGCCAGCAGTGAGTTTTATGGCAATCAGCCCCAGCATTTT. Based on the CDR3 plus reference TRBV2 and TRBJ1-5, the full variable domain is EPEVTQTPSHQVTQMGQEVILRCVPISNHLYFYWYRQILGQKVEFLVSFYNNEISEKSEIFDDQFSVERPDGSNFTLKIRSTKLEDSAMYFCASSEFYGNQPQHFGDGTRLSIL.

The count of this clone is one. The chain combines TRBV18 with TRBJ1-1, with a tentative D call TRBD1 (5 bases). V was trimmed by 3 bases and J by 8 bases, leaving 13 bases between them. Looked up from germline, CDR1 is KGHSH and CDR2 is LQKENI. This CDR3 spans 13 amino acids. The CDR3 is CASSPLRQREAFF. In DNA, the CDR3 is TGTGCCAGCTCACCGTTAAGACAGAGGGAAGCTTTCTTT.

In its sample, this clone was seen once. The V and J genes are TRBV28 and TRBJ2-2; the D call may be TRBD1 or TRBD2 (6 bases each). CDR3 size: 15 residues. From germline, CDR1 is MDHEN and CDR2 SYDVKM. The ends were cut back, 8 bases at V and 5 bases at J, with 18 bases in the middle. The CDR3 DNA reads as TGTGCCAGCTTTACCTCGGGGGCTGGGACCGGGGAGCTGTTTTTT. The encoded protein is CASFTSGAGTGELFF.

The CDR3 sequence: CASSVQAGTAYNEQFF. The CDR3 DNA is TGTGCCAGCAGCGTGCAGGCCGGGACAGCCTACAATGAGCAGTTCTTC. The chain is built from TRBV9 and TRBJ2-1; 7 nucleotides match TRBD1. The V segment lost 2 bases and the J segment 2 bases; nucleotides outside the gene matches: 7. CDR1 and CDR2 (germline): SGDLS, YYNGEE. The CDR3 length is 16 residues.

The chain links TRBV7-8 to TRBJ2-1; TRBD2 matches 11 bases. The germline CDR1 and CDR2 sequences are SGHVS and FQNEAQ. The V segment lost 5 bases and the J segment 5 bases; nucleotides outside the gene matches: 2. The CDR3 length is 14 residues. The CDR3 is CASSVSGGDNEQFF. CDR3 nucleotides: TGTGCCAGCAGCGTTAGCGGGGGGGACAATGAGCAGTTCTTC.

CDR3 loop: CASSSQDGFNQPQHF. In nucleotides, the CDR3 is TGTGCCAGCAGCTCCCAGGACGGCTTCAATCAGCCCCAGCATTTT. The chain couples TRBV9 to TRBJ1-5; D is ambiguous. Per germline, CDR1 SGDLS and CDR2 YYNGEE. CDR3 length equals 15 residues. V was shortened by 4 bases and J by 3 bases, with 14 bases between the two germline ends.